A selection of T cell receptor beta chains follows, all from one sample in a study of shared clonotypes between healthy human individuals. The protocol was immunoSEQ multiplex PCR, while the TCRdb copy is restricted to in-frame clones and leaves out a portion. This table has about 2,500,000 clones, approximately 94% appearing once. The sample taken for sequencing was naive CD4+ T cells sorted from blood. Receptors were obtained from a man aged 18 to 29 in good health. The CDR3 runs from the conserved cysteine through the conserved F or W. Fields, in order: D gene, clone size, J gene, V gene, CDR3 protein, CDR3 DNA. A D gene is named only where the DNA matches it firmly. The size field is filled for only some rows; it gives once, few, many or a size class.

D: NA
size: NA
J: TRBJ2-3
V: TRBV5-1
CDR3: CASSPGQRTDTQYF
DNA: TGCGCCAGCAGCCCAGGACAGCGCACAGATACGCAGTATTTT

D: NA
size: NA
J: TRBJ2-3
V: TRBV5-1
CDR3: CASSLAEVGTDTQYF
DNA: TGCGCCAGCAGCTTGGCTGAGGTAGGGACAGATACGCAGTATTTT

D: NA
size: NA
J: TRBJ2-5
V: TRBV10-1
CDR3: CASRSGTPAQETQYF
DNA: TGCGCCAGCAGATCTGGGACTCCTGCCCAAGAGACCCAGTACTTC

D: NA
size: once
J: TRBJ1-4
V: TRBV7-2
CDR3: CASSLAGTNEKLFF
DNA: TGTGCCAGCAGCTTAGCAGGGACCAATGAAAAACTGTTTTTT

D: NA
size: NA
J: TRBJ2-7
V: TRBV30
CDR3: CAWSVGRYEQYF
DNA: TGTGCCTGGAGTGTAGGCAGGTACGAGCAGTACTTC

D: TRBD2
size: NA
J: TRBJ2-5
V: TRBV5-1
CDR3: CASSLDTGGQETQYF
DNA: TGCGCCAGCAGCTTGGACACGGGGGGGCAAGAGACCCAGTACTTC

D: NA
size: NA
J: TRBJ2-5
V: TRBV4-2
CDR3: CASSQDVQRAGETQYF
DNA: TGTGCCAGCAGCCAAGATGTGCAGCGGGCCGGCGAAACCCAGTACTTC

D: NA
size: NA
J: TRBJ2-3
V: TRBV11-2
CDR3: CASSLDSGTPQYF
DNA: TGTGCCAGCAGCTTAGATTCCGGGACGCCCCAGTATTTT

D: TRBD2
size: NA
J: TRBJ2-3
V: TRBV11-3
CDR3: CASSSRGGVSTQYF
DNA: TGTGCCAGCAGCTCCCGGGGGGGTGTGTCGACGCAGTATTTT

D: NA
size: NA
J: TRBJ1-1
V: TRBV5-4
CDR3: CASRPTGYRVNTEAFF
DNA: TGTGCCAGCAGGCCTACAGGTTATCGGGTGAACACTGAAGCTTTCTTT